Below, one T cell receptor (beta chain) is given with its context. This entry belongs to a study of CD8 T cells in Susac syndrome. Isolation of CD8+ and CD4+ T cells was performed negatively, whereas enrichment of TEMRA cells was done by FACS. An input of about 0.5 to 1 ug of RNA was subjected to reverse transcription using random hexamers. With immunoSEQ multiplex PCR, TCR beta CDR3 was amplified across 54 Vbeta and 13 Jbeta. TCRdb reanalysed the immunoSEQ multiplex PCR reads using MiXCR and keeps one entry per CDR3 protein. This repertoire shows roughly 120,000 distinct CDR3 sequences, about 92% found once; its top ten account for approximately 0.29%. The V end lost 5 bases, the J end lost 5 bases, and 10 bases lay between the germline ends. Per the germline V gene, CDR1 is SEHNR and CDR2 is FQNEAQ (reference sequence). The CDR3 is 12 amino acids.

The chain recombines TRBV7-9 with TRBJ2-7; D remains unclear. The sample taken for sequencing was CD8+ T cells from PBMCs. This sequence originates from a human donor with multiple sclerosis. The CDR3 loop reads CASSPGGDEQYF. The CDR3 bases are TGTGCCAGCAGCCCGGGTGGGGACGAGCAGTACTTC.